This section outlines one T cell receptor beta chain sequence together with its context. Its antigen is not identified. Looked up from germline, CDR1 is SGDLS and CDR2 is YYNGEE. V gave up 3 bases and J gave up 2 bases; unmatched junction bases: 8. CDR3 length: 16 amino acids. This record belongs to a study of cytomegalovirus exposure and HLA in healthy donors. Study-wide findings and caveats: Cytomegalovirus-associated status was assigned to about 160 TCR beta chains.

Amplification used 60 Vbeta primers and 13 Jbeta primers. Some clones are missing from TCRdb's copy, which holds only in-frame ones; the method was immunoSEQ multiplex PCR. The sample holds about 180,000 clones, just over 75% seen once. The chain links TRBV9 to TRBJ2-3, with 8 nucleotides matching TRBD2. The receptor's source is a man aged 18 to 29 in good health and CMV-seronegative. Sequencing was done on a sample of PBMCs. CDR3 nucleotides: TGTGCCAGCAGCGCCGTAGCGGGAAAATCCACAGATACGCAGTATTTT. Residues: CASSAVAGKSTDTQYF.